Detailed here is one T cell receptor (beta chain). Its antigen is currently unknown. It was with unique molecular identifiers that the TCRbeta library was prepared. TCRdb re-derived calls from the PCR reads in MiXCR, one entry per CDR3 protein. Counted here are hundreds of thousands of distinct CDR3 sequences, roughly a quarter occurring once; the ten biggest clones make up about 5%. This record belongs to a study of T-cell reconstitution after alpha-beta-depleted transplantation in children. Regarding the study as a whole: Reportedly, only several hundred clones from non-depleted graft cells drove alpha-beta T-cell counts at about two months. It was newly produced T cells that mostly accounted for T-cell counts and diversity one year after transplant.

The CDR3 sequence is 16 residues long. V shed 3 bases and J shed 0 bases, with 15 bases lying between them. In germline, CDR1 is DFQATT, CDR2 SNEGSKA (reference sequence). The specimen was PBMCs, mostly from graft donor cells, collected 360 days after TCRalphabeta/CD19-depleted stem cell transplant. This clonotype originated in a female patient aged 2 to 10 who had a stem cell transplant for congenital amegakaryocytic thrombocytopenia, so the T cells may come from the graft donor. J is TRBJ2-1 and V is TRBV20-1, with D maybe TRBD2 (6 bases). CDR3 region: CSASFAWGVSYNEQFF. The CDR3 DNA reads as TGCAGTGCTAGCTTCGCCTGGGGGGTCTCCTACAATGAGCAGTTCTTC.